This T cell receptor (beta chain) was recovered during a study of T cell responses to AZD1222 COVID-19 vaccine. Notes on the study in general: No day 14 peak samples; only post-peak repertoires were characterized. Baseline antibody screening turned up just six or seven seropositive AZD1222 recipients. CD4 TCRs covered the whole spike, strongest at regions 160-218 and 743-854. Unmutated variant regions are reportedly targeted by nearly half of spike-specific TCRs.

This clone was seen only once. The antigen is not known. V shed 6 bases and J 0 bases; nucleotides not matched to a gene: 2. The CDR3 spans 15 residues. Germline V gives CDR1 MNHEY, CDR2 SVGEGT. Generated by immunoSEQ multiplex PCR, the TCRdb table keeps only in-frame clones and is missing some. The profile shows about 110,000 clones, approximately 90% of them singletons. The source was peripheral blood, collected on day 0 of AZD1222 vaccination. The chain combines TRBV6-2 or TRBV6-3 with TRBJ2-7; 13 nucleotides align to TRBD2. The sequence came from an adult in good health. CDR3 region: CASSGTSGDSYEQYF. In DNA form, the CDR3 reads TGTGCCAGCAGCGGGACTAGCGGGGACTCCTACGAGCAGTACTTC.